This T cell receptor (beta chain) was identified during a study of shared clonotypes between healthy human individuals. Looking at the study overall: The study drew on two women and a few men aged 18 to 49 as donors. Study-wide results and caveats: Clonotype sharing among donors likely depends on sequencing depth.

CCR7-negative CD45RA+ TemRA cells were pooled with CD45RO+ cells for CD8 memory. In the authors' methods: ImmunoSEQ output lacked quality scores and full-length reads, limiting matched filtering. Sequenced by immunoSEQ multiplex PCR; TCRdb stores in-frame clones only, minus some. V, J and clone size are taken as reported in that table, and D and trimming were inferred from the DNA itself. This sample yields approximately 710,000 clones, of which about nine tenths are seen a single time; less than 40% belongs to the top ten. Details on this clone: Its antigen remains unidentified.

There are 16 residues in the CDR3. Looked up from germline, CDR1 is LGHNA and CDR2 is YSLEER. V lost 4 bases, J lost 4 bases, and 18 bases lay in between. The gene calls are TRBV4-3 and TRBJ2-3; TRBD2 might be the D (5 bases). The sequenced sample consisted of memory CD8+ T cells from PBMCs. The subset: CD45RO+ cells pooled with CCR7-negative TemRA cells. The TCR was taken from a man aged 18 to 29 in good health. Some clones in this sample may be carry-over from other donors' samples. The CDR3 spells CASSPAGKRHADTQYF. CDR3 nucleotide sequence: TGCGCCAGCAGCCCCGCGGGCAAGAGGCACGCAGATACGCAGTATTTT.